This passage covers 15 T cell receptor beta chains from one sample sequenced in a study of blood T cell repertoires in COVID-19. The repertoire was sequenced with immunoSEQ multiplex PCR; TCRdb's copy has only in-frame clones and lacks some. Of 110,000 to 150,000 clones in the sample, approximately 87% were seen once. Input material: peripheral blood. These receptor sequences come from a woman aged 40-49 years with acute or convalescent COVID-19.

This sequence joins TRBV2 and TRBJ2-1; 7 nucleotides line up with TRBD2. Germline trimming cut 2 bases from V and 7 bases from J; bases unmatched to any gene: 5. Per the germline V gene, CDR1 is SNHLY and CDR2 is FYNNEI. The CDR3 extends over 14 amino acids. The CDR3 DNA reads TGTGCCAGCAGTGAAAAGCTGCGGGGGAATGAGCAGTTCTTC. Protein: CASSEKLRGNEQFF.

V and J are TRBV5-6 and TRBJ1-4; possibly TRBD1 for D (6 bases). The CDR3 runs 15 residues. The ends were cut back, 1 base at V and 8 bases at J, with 15 bases in the middle. Germline CDR1 and CDR2: SGHDT and YYEEEE. The CDR3 DNA reads TGTGCCAGCAGCTTGATCCAGGGTGGGGGCGAAAAACTGTTTTTT. Protein: CASSLIQGGGEKLFF.

The gene calls are TRBV5-5 and TRBJ2-1, with 12 bases matching TRBD2. Germline lookup yields CDR1 SGHKS and CDR2 YYEKEE (reference sequence). With 1 base clipped from V and 3 bases from J, the junction kept 14 bases outside the gene matches. This CDR3 comprises 20 residues. This chain's CDR3 is CASSLLSGRLAGVNYNEQFF. CDR3 in DNA: TGTGCCAGCAGCTTGTTGTCGGGGAGACTAGCGGGAGTCAACTACAATGAGCAGTTCTTC.

The J gene is TRBJ2-1, the V gene TRBV25-1, with TRBD1 matching over 7 bases. The CDR3 has 13 residues. From germline, CDR1 is MGHDK and CDR2 SYGVNS. V lost 8 bases and J lost 6; bases outside the gene matches: 7. CDR3 sequence (DNA): TGTGCCAGCTCAACCACAGGGGTCAATGAGCAGTTCTTC. It yields the protein CASSTTGVNEQFF.

J is TRBJ2-2 and V is TRBV7-2, with 9 bases identical to TRBD2. Germline assignment: CDR1 SGHTA and CDR2 FQGNSA. The trim removed 2 bases at V and 4 bases at J, leaving 5 bases unmatched. The CDR3 consists of 16 residues. The CDR3, as DNA: TGTGCCAGCAGCTTATTTGCGGGGGGGCCCACCGGGGAGCTGTTTTTT. Amino acid sequence: CASSLFAGGPTGELFF.

V is TRBV2 and J is TRBJ1-1; 7 bases match TRBD1. There are 14 residues in the CDR3. Trimming cost V 5 bases and J 0 bases; bases outside gene matches: 3. CDR1 is SNHLY, CDR2 FYNNEI, per germline. The CDR3 DNA is TGTGCCAGCAGTCCGACAGGGCTGAACACTGAAGCTTTCTTT. Translated: CASSPTGLNTEAFF.

The rearrangement joins TRBV27 to TRBJ2-7, with 12 bases fitting TRBD2. The CDR3 has 17 amino acids. The V segment lost 3 bases and the J segment 4 bases; nucleotides outside the gene matches: 10. Germline V gene data show CDR1 as MNHEY and CDR2 as SMNVEV (reference sequence). The DNA of the CDR3 is TGTGCCAGCAGTTTTATTTCTAGCGGGAGGGCCCAATACGAGCAGTACTTC. As protein: CASSFISSGRAQYEQYF.

This clone was seen a few times. This sequence joins TRBV5-1 and TRBJ1-1; D is possibly TRBD1 (6 bases). V lost 2 bases, J lost 5 bases, and 13 bases lay in between. This CDR3 has 14 amino acids. From germline, CDR1 is SGHRS and CDR2 YFSETQ. The chain's CDR3 is CASSFRGLGTEAFF. Here the CDR3 DNA reads TGCGCCAGCAGCTTCAGGGGATTAGGGACTGAAGCTTTCTTT.

The V gene is TRBV7-9, the J gene TRBJ2-7; 7 nucleotides align to TRBD1. The CDR3 has 15 amino acids. The V gene's germline CDR1 is SEHNR and CDR2 FQNEAQ (reference sequence). V was pared by 5 bases and J by 1 base, with 8 bases of the junction left unmatched. CDR3 DNA: TGTGCCAGCAGCCCCCTGGACAGGTATTCCTACGAGCAGTACTTC. Translated: CASSPLDRYSYEQYF.

The chain joins TRBV5-1 to TRBJ1-1; D not resolved. From germline, CDR1 is SGHRS and CDR2 YFSETQ. CDR3 length equals 13 residues. Trimming stripped 2 bases from V and 2 bases from J, with 7 bases between. Here the CDR3 DNA reads TGCGCCAGCAGCTTCGTGGGCAACACTGAAGCTTTCTTT. Protein sequence: CASSFVGNTEAFF.

The gene calls are TRBV11-3 and TRBJ2-2; no reliable D call. Between the trimmed V and J ends, which lost 5 bases and 6 bases, there was a span of 7 bases. CDR1 is SGHNT, CDR2 YENEEA, per germline. This CDR3 comprises 12 residues. CDR3 loop: CASSPGPGELFF. In nucleotides, the CDR3 is TGTGCCAGCAGCCCGGGTCCCGGGGAGCTGTTTTTT.

V is TRBV11-2 and J is TRBJ1-2; TRBD1 agrees at 8 bases. V was clipped by 0 bases and J by 8 bases; unmatched bases: 8. The CDR3 has 15 amino acids. Germline CDR1 is SGHAT and CDR2 is FQNNGV. The CDR3: CASSLERDRGRGYTF. The CDR3, as DNA: TGTGCCAGCAGCTTAGAGCGAGACAGGGGACGCGGCTACACCTTC.

V gene TRBV6-1 combines with J gene TRBJ2-7; D unclear. This CDR3 comprises 11 residues. CDR1 is MNHNS, CDR2 SASEGT, per germline. Trimming stripped 3 bases from V and 4 bases from J, with 4 bases between. The CDR3 loop is CASSDEYEQYF. The CDR3 DNA is TGTGCCAGCAGTGACGAGTACGAGCAGTACTTC.

The CDR3 protein is CASGPRTGLAGGQYF. The CDR3 nucleotides read TGTGCCAGCGGTCCTCGAACAGGACTAGCGGGAGGGCAGTACTTC. This rearrangement joins TRBV6-5 to TRBJ2-7, with 14 bases identical to TRBD2. CDR3 length equals 15 residues. The J segment lost 9 bases and the V segment lost 8 bases, leaving 12 bases of the junction unmatched. Germline loops: CDR1 MNHEY, CDR2 SVGAGI.

The chain employs TRBV7-2 and TRBJ2-7, with D tentatively TRBD1 (6 bases). V lost 5 bases and J 2 bases, leaving 13 bases between the germline ends. The CDR3 is 14 amino acids. The germline V gene encodes CDR1 SGHTA and CDR2 FQGNSA. This CDR3 is CASSRDTRPYEQYF. CDR3 DNA: TGTGCCAGCAGCCGGGACACAAGGCCCTACGAGCAGTACTTC.